What follows are 32 T cell receptor beta chains derived from one specimen sequenced in a study of T cell responses to AZD1222 COVID-19 vaccine (dated by TCRdb to about 2021). The library relied on the immunoSEQ multiplex PCR assay. TCRdb mirrors the immuneACCESS table, restricted to in-frame sequences. Some clones are absent from its copies; in checked studies, under half trace to an unresolved V gene, and the reason for the others is unknown. The sample table holds around 100,000 clones, of which roughly 91% were seen once. The ten largest make up 35% to 50% of the sample. Explained via the paper, the time point label denotes: baseline before first vaccination. The sample here was peripheral blood, taken on day 0 of AZD1222 vaccination. These receptors all come from an adult in good health.

The CDR3 protein is CASSPGQPNTGELFF. Here the CDR3 DNA reads TGTGCCAGCTCGCCGGGACAGCCGAACACCGGGGAGCTGTTTTTT. The chain recombines TRBV18 with TRBJ2-2, with TRBD1 matching 7 bases. J lost 0 bases, V lost 6 bases, and 4 bases had no gene match. The CDR3 is made up of 15 amino acids. Germline values: CDR1 KGHSH, CDR2 LQKENI.

V is TRBV11-3 and J is TRBJ1-1; a weak D match, TRBD1 (5 bases). This CDR3 spans 15 amino acids. Trimming removed 3 bases from V and 6 bases from J, with 17 bases in between. Looked up from germline, CDR1 is SGHNT and CDR2 is YENEEA. In DNA form, the CDR3 reads TGTGCCAGCAGCTTCTACTCGACCCAGGGAGCTGAAGCTTTCTTT. Protein sequence: CASSFYSTQGAEAFF. The full variable domain, with the rest looked up from reference TRBV11-3 and TRBJ1-1, is EAGVVQSPRYKIIEKKQPVAFWCNPISGHNTLYWYLQNLGQGPELLIRYENEEAVDDSQLPKDRFSAERLKGVDSTLKIQPAELGDSAVYLCASSFYSTQGAEAFFGQGTRLTVV.

This chain uses TRBV30 with TRBJ1-3; the match to TRBD1 covers 7 bases. V lost 1 base, J lost 15 bases, and 18 bases stayed unmatched. CDR1 is GTSNPN and CDR2 is SVGIG in the germline V gene (reference sequence). The CDR3 runs to 15 residues. CDR3 nucleotides: TGTGCCTGGAGTGGAGGGGGCATTGTGGGGACATCCCCATATTTT. This gives the protein CAWSGGGIVGTSPYF.

The chain employs TRBV6-5 and TRBJ2-1; 12 bases line up with TRBD1. Germline values: CDR1 MNHEY, CDR2 SVGAGI. J lost 9 bases, V lost 4 bases, and 7 bases had no gene match. There are 15 residues in the CDR3. The CDR3 reads CASSSRDRGQGEQFF. CDR3 bases: TGTGCCAGCAGTTCCCGGGACAGGGGGCAGGGTGAGCAGTTCTTC.

The chain carries TRBV7-2 and TRBJ1-1, with D unresolved. V lost 2 bases and J 11 bases, leaving 15 bases between the germline ends. Germline V gene lookup returns CDR1 SGHTA and CDR2 FQGNSA. There are 13 residues in the CDR3. The CDR3 DNA is TGTGCCAGCAGCTTACAGGCTATAACTCGGGCTTTCTTT. Protein product: CASSLQAITRAFF. The full variable domain, completed using reference TRBV7-2 and TRBJ1-1, is GAGVSQSPSNKVTEKGKDVELRCDPISGHTALYWYRQSLGQGLEFLIYFQGNSAPDKSGLPSDRFSAERTGGSVSTLTIQRTQQEDSAVYLCASSLQAITRAFFGQGTRLTVV.

The J gene is TRBJ1-6, the V gene TRBV4-1; 7 bases fit TRBD1. Trimming took 4 bases from V and 5 from J; bases not matched to a gene: 2. Germline CDR1 reads MGHRA; CDR2 reads YSYEKL. The CDR3 runs to 14 residues. Written as DNA, the CDR3 is TGCGCCAGCAGCCTCGGGACAGATAATTCACCCCTCCACTTT. This codes for CASSLGTDNSPLHF.

This rearrangement joins TRBV28 to TRBJ2-1; unclear D gene. V lost 5 bases and J 7 bases, leaving 15 bases between the germline ends. CDR3 length: 14 residues. Germline CDR1 and CDR2: MDHEN and SYDVKM. Written as DNA, the CDR3 is TGTGCCAGCAGTGAGCGTCCTAAGGAGAATGAGCAGTTCTTC. Translation: CASSERPKENEQFF.

The chain joins TRBV7-9 to TRBJ2-3, with TRBD2 as a possible D gene (6 bases). Germline lookup yields CDR1 SEHNR and CDR2 FQNEAQ (reference sequence). Trimming removed 6 bases at V and 1 base at J, with 17 bases between. This CDR3 has 16 amino acids. The CDR3 loop is CASRGGLADGTDTQYF. The CDR3 DNA follows: TGTGCCAGCAGGGGTGGGTTAGCGGACGGCACAGATACGCAGTATTTT.

The V and J genes are TRBV5-1 and TRBJ2-5, with D perhaps matching TRBD1 or TRBD2 (5 bases each). The CDR3 is made up of 13 amino acids. Trimming removed 4 bases from V and 2 bases from J, with 9 bases in between. Germline-derived CDR1 and CDR2 are SGHRS and YFSETQ. CDR3 loop: CASSRDGQETQYF. In DNA form, the CDR3 reads TGCGCCAGCAGCCGGGACGGACAAGAGACCCAGTACTTC.

CDR3 sequence: CASSLRGRAHGYTF. In DNA, the CDR3 is TGTGCCAGCAGTTTACGGGGCAGGGCCCATGGCTACACCTTC. The chain recombines TRBV28 with TRBJ1-2; D possibly corresponds to TRBD1 (5 bases). Looked up from germline, CDR1 is MDHEN and CDR2 is SYDVKM. The CDR3 totals 14 residues. V dropped 2 bases and J dropped 6 bases, with 13 bases sitting between them.

This clone was recorded once. The chain links TRBV7-6 to TRBJ1-1, with D uncertain. Per the germline V gene, CDR1 is SGHVS and CDR2 is FNYEAQ. Trimming cost V 5 bases and J 4 bases, with 20 bases left between them. The CDR3 is 16 residues long. The CDR3 protein is CASSPDPRGSTTEAFF. CDR3 bases: TGTGCCAGCAGCCCAGATCCCCGGGGATCGACCACTGAAGCTTTCTTT.

The chain uses TRBV5-1 and TRBJ1-2, with 11 bases matching TRBD1. V lost 4 bases, J lost 6 bases, and 2 bases stayed unmatched. The V gene's germline CDR1 is SGHRS and CDR2 YFSETQ. This CDR3 region has 13 residues. The DNA of the CDR3 is TGCGCCAGCAGCCAGGGACAGGGGGATGGCTACACCTTC. Encoded protein: CASSQGQGDGYTF.

The chain links TRBV7-8 to TRBJ2-7; 15 bases agree with TRBD2. V was pared by 4 bases and J by 3 bases, with 7 bases of the junction left unmatched. CDR3 length equals 17 residues. CDR1 SGHVS and CDR2 FQNEAQ come from the germline V gene. CDR3 in DNA: TGTGCCAGCAGCTCCCTCCCGGGACTAGCGGGAGGCTACGAGCAGTACTTC. Its protein is CASSSLPGLAGGYEQYF.

The chain carries TRBV19 and TRBJ2-7; a possible D gene is TRBD1 (5 bases). V shed 3 bases and J shed 7 bases, with 19 bases lying between them. The germline V gene has CDR1 LNHDA and CDR2 SQIVND (reference sequence). The CDR3 length is 15 residues. The CDR3 spells CASSIGADIRGEQYF. DNA for the CDR3: TGTGCCAGTAGTATTGGGGCGGACATAAGGGGAGAGCAGTACTTC. Variable domain in full (rest from reference TRBV19 and TRBJ2-7): DGGITQSPKYLFRKEGQNVTLSCEQNLNHDAMYWYRQDPGQGLRLIYYSQIVNDFQKGDIAEGYSVSREKKESFPLTVTSAQKNPTAFYLCASSIGADIRGEQYFGPGTRLTVT.

The chain is built from TRBV20-1 and TRBJ2-5; D is undetermined. The V end was cut by 6 bases, the J end by 5 bases, with 10 bases between. CDR1 is DFQATT and CDR2 is SNEGSKA in the germline V gene (reference sequence). This CDR3 has 11 amino acids. CDR3 nucleotide sequence: TGCAGTGCCAGACCACAGGAGACCCAGTACTTC. Amino acid sequence: CSARPQETQYF.

For the CDR3, the DNA is TGTGCCAGCAGTTGGGGAGGGACGCTTCAAGGGGCGCAGTATTTT. Translating it yields CASSWGGTLQGAQYF. The rearrangement links TRBV28 to TRBJ2-3; 7 nucleotides match TRBD2. The CDR3 consists of 15 residues. V trimming: 4 bases; J trimming: 10 bases; junction bases outside the gene matches: 14. In germline, CDR1 is MDHEN, CDR2 SYDVKM.

This clone was seen a few times. V gene TRBV4-1 combines with J gene TRBJ1-3; D is undetermined. The germline gives CDR1 MGHRA, CDR2 YSYEKL. The CDR3 length is 15 residues. The ends were cut back, 2 bases at V and 0 bases at J, with 8 bases in the middle. DNA of the CDR3: TGCGCCAGCAGCCAACAGACCTACTCTGGAAACACCATATATTTT. This translates into CASSQQTYSGNTIYF.

The gene calls are TRBV6-5 and TRBJ2-7; D is possibly TRBD1 (7 bases). Germline CDR1 MNHEY, CDR2 SVGAGI. The V end lost 8 bases, the J end lost 5 bases, and 16 bases lay between the germline ends. CDR3 length: 13 residues. The CDR3 protein is CASGGWDSHEQYF. In DNA form, the CDR3 reads TGTGCCAGCGGGGGGTGGGACAGCCACGAGCAGTACTTC.

The chain has TRBV7-2 and TRBJ2-3; 10 bases are a match to TRBD2. V lost 4 bases, J lost 7 bases, and 11 bases stayed unmatched. Germline V gene data show CDR1 as SGHTA and CDR2 as FQGNSA. This CDR3 is 16 amino acids long. The CDR3 protein is CASSSLPSGSLNTQYF. CDR3 DNA sequence: TGTGCCAGCAGCTCCCTTCCTAGCGGGAGTCTGAATACGCAGTATTTT.

J is TRBJ2-3 and V is TRBV3-1 (or the pseudogene TRBV3-2); TRBD2 matches at 14 bases. This CDR3 comprises 17 residues. V was pared by 3 bases and J by 4 bases, with 6 bases of the junction left unmatched. Germline V gene data show CDR1 as LGHDT and CDR2 as YNNKEL (reference sequence). The CDR3 DNA is TGTGCCAGCAGCCACCCCCCGGGACTAGCGGGAGCAGATACGCAGTATTTT. Amino acids: CASSHPPGLAGADTQYF.

The chain joins TRBV7-9 to TRBJ2-7, with D possibly being TRBD1 or TRBD2 (5 bases each). The CDR3 covers 12 residues. In germline, CDR1 is SEHNR, CDR2 FQNEAQ (reference sequence). V was cut by 6 bases and J by 9 bases, with 15 bases left in between. The CDR3, as DNA: TGTGCCAGCAGATCCGGGGCAGACGGGCAGTACTTC. As protein: CASRSGADGQYF.

The chain combines TRBV6-4 with TRBJ2-2; D gene uncertain. V was shortened by 0 bases and J by 7 bases, with 6 bases between the two germline ends. CDR3 length: 13 amino acids. The germline V gene encodes CDR1 MRHNA and CDR2 SNTAGT. CDR3 bases: TGTGCCAGCAGTGACTCGGGCAGCGGGGAGCTGTTTTTT. Translating it yields CASSDSGSGELFF.

The CDR3 bases are TGTGCCAGCAGCTTAGGACAAGGGCGCACTGAAGCTTTCTTT. Protein sequence: CASSLGQGRTEAFF. V usage is TRBV7-9 and J usage is TRBJ1-1; D ambiguous. V shed 1 base and J shed 4 bases, with 10 bases lying between them. There are 14 residues in the CDR3. Germline V CDR1 and CDR2: SEHNR, FQNEAQ (reference sequence).

This clone has a single count. For the CDR3, the DNA is TGTGCCAGCAGCCATTCGGACGGCTACGAGCAGTACTTC. Amino acid sequence: CASSHSDGYEQYF. The chain recombines TRBV13 with TRBJ2-7; D uncertain. Germline CDR1 is PRHDT and CDR2 is FYEKMQ (reference sequence). The germline V and J ends were trimmed by 5 bases and 3 bases, with 11 bases remaining between them. The CDR3 consists of 13 residues. Using reference TRBV13 and TRBJ2-7 for the parts outside the CDR3, the full variable domain is AAGVIQSPRHLIKEKRETATLKCYPIPRHDTVYWYQQGPGQDPQFLISFYEKMQSDKGSIPDRFSAQQFSDYHSELNMSSLELGDSALYFCASSHSDGYEQYFGPGTRLTVT.

This clone was found once. The chain combines TRBV29-1 with TRBJ2-7, with TRBD2 matching 11 bases. V dropped 5 bases and J dropped 7; count of bases not matched to a gene: 22. This CDR3 is built from 18 residues. CDR1 and CDR2 from the germline V gene are SQVTM and ANQGSEA. The DNA for the CDR3 is TGCAGCGTTACGGACGGCCTTGGGACTAGCGGAAATGCGGGGGAGCAGTACTTC. Its translation is CSVTDGLGTSGNAGEQYF.

This clone was seen once. The genes are TRBV4-2 and TRBJ2-3; the match to TRBD2 covers 10 bases. This CDR3 is built from 16 residues. Losses at the gene ends were 7 bases for V and 3 bases for J; bases not matched to a gene: 10. Germline lookup yields CDR1 LGHNA and CDR2 YNFKEQ. The CDR3 sequence is CASMPLGSGRTDTQYF. DNA for the CDR3: TGTGCCAGCATGCCCCTGGGTAGCGGGAGGACAGATACGCAGTATTTT.

The rearrangement links TRBV6-5 to TRBJ2-3; TRBD2 is a possible D gene (5 bases). This CDR3 has 15 amino acids. Germline V gene lookup returns CDR1 MNHEY and CDR2 SVGAGI. With 4 bases removed from V and 7 bases from J, the gap between germline ends came to 18 bases. CDR3 loop: CASSLELGSVHTQYF. In nucleotides, the CDR3 is TGTGCCAGCAGTTTGGAACTAGGCAGTGTACATACGCAGTATTTT.

The V call is TRBV5-4, the J call TRBJ2-7; D may correspond to TRBD1 or TRBD2 (6 bases each). This CDR3 has 15 residues. Germline CDR1 and CDR2: SGHNT and YYREEE (reference sequence). Trimming took 4 bases from V and 3 from J, leaving 17 bases between them. The CDR3, as DNA: TGTGCCAGCAGCCCCTCGGGGGCGGAGTTCTACGAGCAGTACTTC. Amino acids: CASSPSGAEFYEQYF.

The chain combines TRBV19 with TRBJ1-1, with D perhaps matching TRBD1 (6 bases). The CDR3 has 15 residues. Germline assignment: CDR1 LNHDA and CDR2 SQIVND (reference sequence). Trimming took 7 bases from V and 6 from J, leaving 21 bases between them. The chain's CDR3 is CASTPNRGVKAEAFF. The CDR3 nucleotides are TGTGCCAGTACCCCTAATAGGGGGGTTAAGGCTGAAGCTTTCTTT.

V gene TRBV10-3 combines with J gene TRBJ1-2, with unresolved D. This CDR3 comprises 13 residues. V was pared by 4 bases and J by 3 bases, with 9 bases between. The germline V gene has CDR1 ENHRY and CDR2 SYGVKD. CDR3 sequence reads: CAISGPTDYGYTF. The DNA of the CDR3 is TGTGCCATCAGTGGGCCGACGGACTATGGCTACACCTTC.

This chain uses TRBV7-9 with TRBJ1-6, with D unclear. CDR1 is SEHNR, CDR2 FQNEAQ, per germline (reference sequence). V was cut by 11 bases and J by 0 bases, with 11 bases left in between. The CDR3 is made up of 14 amino acids. The CDR3 nucleotides read TGTGCCTCCTCCGCGGGCTCCTATAATTCACCCCTCCACTTT. Its translation is CASSAGSYNSPLHF.

The chain joins TRBV2 to TRBJ2-7, with unresolved D. The CDR3 contains 14 residues. Germline V lookup: CDR1 SNHLY, CDR2 FYNNEI. Trimming pared 4 bases from V and 5 bases from J, leaving 15 bases between. The CDR3 loop is CASSARAAVDEQYF. As DNA, the CDR3 is TGTGCCAGCAGTGCCCGGGCTGCGGTGGACGAGCAGTACTTC.